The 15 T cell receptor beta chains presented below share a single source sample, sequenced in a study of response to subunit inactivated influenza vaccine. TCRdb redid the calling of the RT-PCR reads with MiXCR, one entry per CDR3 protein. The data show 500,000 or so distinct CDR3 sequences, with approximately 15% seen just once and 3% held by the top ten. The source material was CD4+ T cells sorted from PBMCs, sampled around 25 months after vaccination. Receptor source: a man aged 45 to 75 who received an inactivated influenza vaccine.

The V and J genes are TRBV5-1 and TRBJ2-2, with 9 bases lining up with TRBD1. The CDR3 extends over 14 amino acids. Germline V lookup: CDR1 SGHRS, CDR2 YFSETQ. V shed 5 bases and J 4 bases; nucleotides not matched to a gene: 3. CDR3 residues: CASSTGGVTGELFF. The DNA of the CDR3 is TGCGCCAGCAGTACAGGGGGCGTCACCGGGGAGCTGTTTTTT.

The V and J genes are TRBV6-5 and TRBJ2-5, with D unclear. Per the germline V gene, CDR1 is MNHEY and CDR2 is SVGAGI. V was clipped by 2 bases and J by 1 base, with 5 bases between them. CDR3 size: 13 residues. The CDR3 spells CASSYKAQETQYF. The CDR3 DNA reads TGTGCCAGCAGTTACAAGGCCCAAGAGACCCAGTACTTC.

CDR3 in amino acids: CSAEQTSGDHEQYF. The CDR3 region has the DNA TGCAGTGCGGAACAGACTAGCGGGGACCACGAGCAGTACTTC. The gene calls are TRBV20-1 and TRBJ2-7, with TRBD2 matching 11 bases. CDR1 DFQATT and CDR2 SNEGSKA come from the germline V gene (reference sequence). The CDR3 is 14 amino acids. V shed 6 bases and J 5 bases; nucleotides not matched to a gene: 9.

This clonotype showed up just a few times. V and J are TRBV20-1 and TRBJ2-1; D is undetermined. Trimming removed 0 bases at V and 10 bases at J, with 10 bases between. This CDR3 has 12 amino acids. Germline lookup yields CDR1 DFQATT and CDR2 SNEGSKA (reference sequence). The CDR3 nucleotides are TGCAGTGCTAGAGATACAACCTCGGAGCAGTTCTTC. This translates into CSARDTTSEQFF.

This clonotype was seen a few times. Here the CDR3 DNA reads TGTGCCAGTAGATCACCGGGGACAGGGCATGGCTACACCTTC. It yields the protein CASRSPGTGHGYTF. The chain combines TRBV19 with TRBJ1-2, with TRBD1 matching over 9 bases. The trim removed 6 bases at V and 6 bases at J, leaving 8 bases unmatched. The germline gives CDR1 LNHDA, CDR2 SQIVND (reference sequence). The length of the CDR3 is 14 residues.

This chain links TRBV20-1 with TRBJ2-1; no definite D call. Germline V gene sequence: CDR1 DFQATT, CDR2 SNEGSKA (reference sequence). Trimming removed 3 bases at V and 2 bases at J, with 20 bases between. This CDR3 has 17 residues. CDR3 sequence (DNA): TGCAGTGCTAGCGCAATCGGGTTTGGGTCGGCCTACAATGAGCAGTTCTTC. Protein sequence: CSASAIGFGSAYNEQFF.

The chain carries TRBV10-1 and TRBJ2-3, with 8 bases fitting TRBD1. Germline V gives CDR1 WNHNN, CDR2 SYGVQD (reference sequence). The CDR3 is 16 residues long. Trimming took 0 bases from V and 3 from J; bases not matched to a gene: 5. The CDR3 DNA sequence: TGCGCCAGCAGTGAGTCGACAGGGGTGGGTACAGATACGCAGTATTTT. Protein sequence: CASSESTGVGTDTQYF.

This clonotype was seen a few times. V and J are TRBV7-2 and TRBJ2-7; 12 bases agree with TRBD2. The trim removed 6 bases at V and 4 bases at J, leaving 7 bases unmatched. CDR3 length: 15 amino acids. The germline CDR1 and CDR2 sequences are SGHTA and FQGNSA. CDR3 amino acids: CASSGDLAGGYEQYF. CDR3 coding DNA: TGTGCCAGCAGTGGAGATCTAGCGGGAGGGTACGAGCAGTACTTC.

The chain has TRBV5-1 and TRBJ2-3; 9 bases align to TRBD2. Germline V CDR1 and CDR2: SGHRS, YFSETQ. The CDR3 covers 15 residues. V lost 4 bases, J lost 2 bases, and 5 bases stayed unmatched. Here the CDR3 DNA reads TGCGCCAGCAGCGAGCGGGGGGCCTCCACAGATACGCAGTATTTT. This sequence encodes CASSERGASTDTQYF. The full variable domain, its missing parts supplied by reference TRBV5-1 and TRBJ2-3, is KAGVTQTPRYLIKTRGQQVTLSCSPISGHRSVSWYQQTPGQGLQFLFEYFSETQRNKGNFPGRFSGRQFSNSRSEMNVSTLELGDSALYLCASSERGASTDTQYFGPGTRLTVL.

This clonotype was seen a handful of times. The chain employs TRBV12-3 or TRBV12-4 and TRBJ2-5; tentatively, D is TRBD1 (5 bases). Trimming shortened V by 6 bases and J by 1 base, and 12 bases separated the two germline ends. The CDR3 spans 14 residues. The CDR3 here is CASSQTDFQETQYF. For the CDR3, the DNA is TGTGCCAGCAGCCAGACAGACTTCCAAGAGACCCAGTACTTC.

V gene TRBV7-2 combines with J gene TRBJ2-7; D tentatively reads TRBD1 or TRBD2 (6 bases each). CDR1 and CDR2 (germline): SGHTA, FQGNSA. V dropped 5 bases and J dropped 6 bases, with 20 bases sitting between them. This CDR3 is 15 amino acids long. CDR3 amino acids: CASSQRGTGAGEQYF. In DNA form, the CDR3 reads TGTGCCAGCAGCCAAAGAGGAACGGGGGCCGGCGAGCAGTACTTC.

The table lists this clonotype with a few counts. In DNA, the CDR3 is TGTGCCAGCAGCGTCACCGGGACTCGACTCACAGATACGCAGTATTTT. It encodes CASSVTGTRLTDTQYF. V is TRBV9 and J is TRBJ2-3; weak D call: TRBD2 (6 bases). CDR1 is SGDLS, CDR2 YYNGEE, per germline. CDR3 length: 16 amino acids. Trimming pared 2 bases from V and 2 bases from J, leaving 15 bases between.

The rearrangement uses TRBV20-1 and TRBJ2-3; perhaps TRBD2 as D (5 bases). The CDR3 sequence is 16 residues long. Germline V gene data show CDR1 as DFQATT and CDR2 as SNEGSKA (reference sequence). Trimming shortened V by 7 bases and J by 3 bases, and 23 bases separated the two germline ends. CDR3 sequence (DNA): TGCAGTGTCTCCCCGCGGGTCGCTCTCGTAACAGATACGCAGTATTTT. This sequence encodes CSVSPRVALVTDTQYF.

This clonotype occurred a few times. The CDR3 bases are TGTGCCAGCAGTCCCCCAATGAAGACCCAGTACTTC. Translated, it gives CASSPPMKTQYF. The chain couples TRBV6-2 or TRBV6-3 to TRBJ2-5; D not resolved. The V gene lost 5 bases and the J gene lost 6 bases, with 10 bases spanning the gap. The CDR3 sequence is 12 residues long. Per germline, CDR1 MNHEY and CDR2 SVGEGT.

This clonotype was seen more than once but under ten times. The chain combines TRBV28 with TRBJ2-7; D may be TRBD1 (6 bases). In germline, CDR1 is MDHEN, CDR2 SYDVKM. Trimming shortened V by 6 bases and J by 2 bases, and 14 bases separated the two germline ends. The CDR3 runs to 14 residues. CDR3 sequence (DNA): TGTGCCAGCAGACCCGGGACACTAACCTACGAGCAGTACTTC. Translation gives CASRPGTLTYEQYF.